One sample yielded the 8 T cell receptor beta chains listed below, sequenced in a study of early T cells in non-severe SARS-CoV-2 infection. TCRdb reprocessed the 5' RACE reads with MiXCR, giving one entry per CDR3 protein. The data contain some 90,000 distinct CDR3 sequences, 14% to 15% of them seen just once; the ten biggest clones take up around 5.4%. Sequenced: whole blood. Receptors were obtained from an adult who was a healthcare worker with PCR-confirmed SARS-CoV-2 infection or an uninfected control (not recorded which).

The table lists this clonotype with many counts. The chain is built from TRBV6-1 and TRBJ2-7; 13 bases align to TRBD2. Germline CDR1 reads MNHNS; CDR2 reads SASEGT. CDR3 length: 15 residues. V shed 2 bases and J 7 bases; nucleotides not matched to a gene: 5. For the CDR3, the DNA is TGTGCCAGCAGTGAACCGACTAGCGGGAGGACTGAGCAGTACTTC. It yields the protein CASSEPTSGRTEQYF.

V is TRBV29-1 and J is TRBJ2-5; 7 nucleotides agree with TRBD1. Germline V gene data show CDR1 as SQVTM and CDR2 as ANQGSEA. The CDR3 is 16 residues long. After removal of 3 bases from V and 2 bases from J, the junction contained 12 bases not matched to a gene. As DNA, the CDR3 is TGCAGCGTTGATGCGACCGTACTGGACAGGCAAGAGACCCAGTACTTC. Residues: CSVDATVLDRQETQYF.

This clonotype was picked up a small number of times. The CDR3 nucleotides are TGTGCCAGCAGCAACGGGGTAAACACTGAAGCTTTCTTT. Amino acids: CASSNGVNTEAFF. The chain combines TRBV6-5 with TRBJ1-1; D ambiguous. This CDR3 has 13 amino acids. The V end lost 6 bases, the J end lost 2 bases, and 10 bases lay between the germline ends. Germline V gene lookup returns CDR1 MNHEY and CDR2 SVGAGI.

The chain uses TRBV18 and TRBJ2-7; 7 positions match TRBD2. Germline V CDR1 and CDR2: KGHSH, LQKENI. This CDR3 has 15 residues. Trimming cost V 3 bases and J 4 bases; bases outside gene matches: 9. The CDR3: CASSPWTSLEYEQYF. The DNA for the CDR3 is TGTGCCAGCTCACCCTGGACTAGTCTGGAGTACGAGCAGTACTTC.

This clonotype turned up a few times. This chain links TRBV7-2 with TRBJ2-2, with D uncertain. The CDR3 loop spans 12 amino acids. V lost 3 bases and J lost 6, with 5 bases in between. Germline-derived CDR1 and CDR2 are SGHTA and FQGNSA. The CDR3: CASSFFPGELFF. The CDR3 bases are TGTGCCAGCAGCTTTTTCCCCGGGGAGCTGTTTTTT.

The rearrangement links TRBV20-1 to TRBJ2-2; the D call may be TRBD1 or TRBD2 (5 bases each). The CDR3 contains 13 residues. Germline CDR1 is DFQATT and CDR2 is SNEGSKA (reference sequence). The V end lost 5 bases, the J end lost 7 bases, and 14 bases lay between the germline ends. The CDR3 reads CSASGAPIGELFF. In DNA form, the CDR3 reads TGCAGTGCTTCCGGGGCCCCGATCGGGGAGCTGTTTTTT.

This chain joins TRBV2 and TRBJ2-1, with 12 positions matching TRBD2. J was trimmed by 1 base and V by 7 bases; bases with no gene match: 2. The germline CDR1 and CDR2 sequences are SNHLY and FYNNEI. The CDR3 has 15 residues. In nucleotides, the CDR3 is TGTGCCAGCAAAACTAGCGGGGGGTCCTACAATGAGCAGTTCTTC. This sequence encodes CASKTSGGSYNEQFF.

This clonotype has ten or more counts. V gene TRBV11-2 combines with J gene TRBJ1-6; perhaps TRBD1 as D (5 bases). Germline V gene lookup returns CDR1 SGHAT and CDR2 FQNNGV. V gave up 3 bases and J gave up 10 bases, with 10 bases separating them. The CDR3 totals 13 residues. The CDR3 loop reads CASSFGAGSPLHF. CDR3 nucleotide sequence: TGTGCCAGCAGCTTCGGGGCTGGATCACCCCTCCACTTT.